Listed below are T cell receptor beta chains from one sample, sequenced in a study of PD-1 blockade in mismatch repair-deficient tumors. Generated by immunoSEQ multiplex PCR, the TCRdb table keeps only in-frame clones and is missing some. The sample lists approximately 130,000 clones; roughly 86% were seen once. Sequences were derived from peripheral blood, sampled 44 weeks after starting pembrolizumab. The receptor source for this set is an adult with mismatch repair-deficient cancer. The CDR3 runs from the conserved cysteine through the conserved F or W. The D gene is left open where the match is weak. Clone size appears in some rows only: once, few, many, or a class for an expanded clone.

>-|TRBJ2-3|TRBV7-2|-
CASSLGSLSLDTQYF
TGTGCCAGCAGCTTAGGATCATTATCTTTGGATACGCAGTATTTT
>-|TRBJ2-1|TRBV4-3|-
CASSQIRGRNDEQFF
TGCGCCAGCAGCCAGATTAGAGGGAGGAACGATGAGCAGTTCTTC
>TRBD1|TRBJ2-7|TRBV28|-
CASSPQRGLGEQYF
TGTGCCAGCAGTCCACAGAGGGGGCTCGGCGAGCAGTACTTC
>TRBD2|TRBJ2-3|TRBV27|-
CASSTLAGGKRDTQYF
TGTGCCAGCAGTACGCTAGCGGGAGGCAAGCGAGATACGCAGTATTTT
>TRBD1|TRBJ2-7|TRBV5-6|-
CASSWGQGDEQYF
TGTGCCAGCAGCTGGGGACAGGGTGACGAGCAGTACTTC
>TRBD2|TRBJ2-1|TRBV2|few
CASSPRLAGPFYNEQFF
TGTGCCAGCAGTCCCCGGCTAGCGGGGCCCTTTTACAATGAGCAGTTCTTC
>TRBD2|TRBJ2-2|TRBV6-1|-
CASSALAGVYTGELFF
TGTGCCAGCAGTGCTCTAGCGGGAGTGTACACCGGGGAGCTGTTTTTT
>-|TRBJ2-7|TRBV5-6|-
CASSLGLALSSYEQYF
TGTGCCAGCAGCTTGGGATTAGCTTTAAGCTCCTACGAGCAGTACTTC
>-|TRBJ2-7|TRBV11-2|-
CASSYSAASALYEQYF
TGTGCCAGCAGCTACTCAGCGGCTAGCGCGCTCTACGAGCAGTACTTC
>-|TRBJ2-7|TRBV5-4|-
CASSLGDLEQYF
TGTGCCAGCAGCTTGGGTGACCTCGAGCAGTACTTC
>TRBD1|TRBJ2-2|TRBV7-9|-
CASSFGQGVVTGELFF
TGTGCCAGCAGCTTCGGACAGGGGGTGGTCACCGGGGAGCTGTTTTTT
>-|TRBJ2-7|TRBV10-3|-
CAISGRNAYEQYF
TGTGCCATCTCGGGACGGAACGCTTACGAGCAGTACTTC